The T cell receptor (beta chain) under discussion was sequenced for a study of cytomegalovirus exposure and HLA in healthy donors. Study-wide context: The early release's HLA-typed donors yielded 70 million to 85 million unique TCRs. The study's findings and limits: Later analysis identified a missense DCLRE1C variant that was linked to TCR beta V- and J-gene trimming. Within a later analysis, the majority of CMV-associated TCR beta chains appeared HLA-restricted. From TCR beta sequences, most subjects' HLA-A and HLA-B alleles were reportedly predicted accurately.

To note about this clone: Antigen unknown.

Germline CDR1 is SGDLS and CDR2 is YYNGEE. V was clipped by 6 bases and J by 5 bases, with 15 bases between them. This CDR3 is built from 14 residues. The PCR used 60 Vbeta and 13 Jbeta primers. Measured with immunoSEQ multiplex PCR; TCRdb has only the in-frame clones, and not every one. The sample lists some 130,000 clones; about 70% were seen once. V and J are TRBV9 and TRBJ1-5, with TRBD1 as a possible D gene (5 bases). Sequencing used PBMCs. This receptor was taken from a man aged 35-49 years in good health and CMV-seronegative. CDR3 in amino acids: CASTPGAVDQPQHF. The CDR3 bases are TGTGCCAGCACCCCTGGGGCGGTTGATCAGCCCCAGCATTTT.